Shown below are 8 T cell receptor beta chains from a single sample sequenced in a study of T cell changes during pregnancy in multiple sclerosis. Generated by immunoSEQ multiplex PCR, the TCRdb table keeps only in-frame clones and is missing some. The table includes tens of thousands of clones, approximately 91% detected once. The input for sequencing was CD4+ T cells from peripheral blood mononuclear cells, taken in the second trimester of pregnancy. The source is a female donor in good health, enrolled as a control in a pregnancy study.

This chain uses TRBV7-9 with TRBJ2-3; 8 bases align to TRBD2. This CDR3 spans 14 amino acids. Germline V lookup: CDR1 SEHNR, CDR2 FQNEAQ (reference sequence). V was pared by 3 bases and J by 5 bases, with 4 bases of the junction left unmatched. CDR3: CASSLSGRRDTQYF. In DNA, the CDR3 is TGTGCCAGCAGCTTGAGCGGGAGAAGAGATACGCAGTATTTT. The full variable domain, with the rest looked up from reference TRBV7-9 and TRBJ2-3, is DTGVSQNPRHKITKRGQNVTFRCDPISEHNRLYWYRQTLGQGPEFLTYFQNEAQLEKSRLLSDRFSAERPKGSFSTLEIQRTEQGDSAMYLCASSLSGRRDTQYFGPGTRLTVL.

The chain joins TRBV4-1 to TRBJ2-5, with 9 nucleotides matching TRBD1. Per the germline V gene, CDR1 is MGHRA and CDR2 is YSYEKL. After removal of 1 base from V and 5 bases from J, the junction contained 5 bases not matched to a gene. The CDR3 length is 15 residues. In DNA form, the CDR3 reads TGCGCCAGCAGCCAAGGGGGACAGGGTAGGGAGACCCAGTACTTC. It yields the protein CASSQGGQGRETQYF.

This chain links TRBV7-3 with TRBJ2-7; 9 nucleotides line up with TRBD2. J gave up 3 bases and V 5 bases, and 8 bases lay outside the gene matches. Germline V gives CDR1 SGHTA, CDR2 FQGTGA. CDR3 length equals 15 residues. CDR3 sequence (DNA): TGTGCCAGCAGCCGCGGGAGGGCCACAATCTACGAGCAGTACTTC. Residues: CASSRGRATIYEQYF.

The rearrangement joins TRBV28 to TRBJ1-2, with D possibly being TRBD1 (6 bases). Trimming stripped 3 bases from V and 3 bases from J, with 11 bases between. Germline-derived CDR1 and CDR2 are MDHEN and SYDVKM. This CDR3 is built from 14 residues. The DNA for the CDR3 is TGTGCCAGCAGTTTGGACGGACAGCACTATGGCTACACCTTC. Amino acid sequence: CASSLDGQHYGYTF.

V gene TRBV29-1 combines with J gene TRBJ2-4, with 8 bases fitting TRBD2. V shed 4 bases and J 7 bases; nucleotides not matched to a gene: 12. CDR1 is SQVTM, CDR2 ANQGSEA, per germline. This CDR3 has 15 amino acids. In DNA form, the CDR3 reads TGCAGCGTTGGCCCCGGGAGTGGCGGGGGGAACATTCAGTACTTC. It encodes CSVGPGSGGGNIQYF.

This chain joins TRBV18 and TRBJ1-3; D perhaps matches TRBD1 (5 bases). Trimming removed 3 bases from V and 0 bases from J, with 12 bases in between. Germline values: CDR1 KGHSH, CDR2 LQKENI. The CDR3 consists of 16 residues. CDR3 sequence: CASSPQSRDSGNTIYF. The CDR3 nucleotides are TGTGCCAGCTCACCTCAAAGCAGGGACTCTGGAAACACCATATATTTT.

The gene calls are TRBV30 and TRBJ1-2; TRBD1 might be the D (6 bases). V dropped 2 bases and J dropped 4 bases, with 8 bases sitting between them. Germline V gene data show CDR1 as GTSNPN and CDR2 as SVGIG (reference sequence). This CDR3 has 12 amino acids. The CDR3 DNA is TGTGCCTGGAGTCCGACAGGCTATGGCTACACCTTC. Its protein product is CAWSPTGYGYTF.

DNA of the CDR3: TGTGCCAGTAGTATGCCCCAGGTTAGCAATCAGCCCCAGCATTTT. This encodes CASSMPQVSNQPQHF. The chain is built from TRBV19 and TRBJ1-5; D not certain. This CDR3 is 15 amino acids long. Germline assignment: CDR1 LNHDA and CDR2 SQIVND (reference sequence). Trimming took 3 bases from V and 0 from J, leaving 9 bases between them.